Given below is one T cell receptor beta chain in context. The antigen is not known. Assay: immunoSEQ multiplex PCR; the TCRdb copy retains only in-frame clones and omits some. The sample shows around 62,000 clones, roughly 82% of them seen only once. Per germline, CDR1 MNHEY and CDR2 SVGAGI. The CDR3 runs to 14 residues. V was trimmed by 0 bases and J by 4 bases, leaving 7 bases between them. This entry is derived from a study of OX40 agonist ivuxolimab in advanced cancers. Whole-study context: Patients with hepatocellular carcinoma, melanoma, renal cell or head and neck cancer made up the dose-escalation patients. Study outcomes and limitations: At 0.1 to 3.0 mg/kg and by week 6, CD4+ and CD8+ T cells in the blood had expanded clonally. Antigen specificity of clonally expanded peripheral T cells was not established.

The source was CD4+ or CD8+ T cells sorted from blood, collected in a trial of the OX40 agonist ivuxolimab. This TCR was sampled from an adult with an advanced solid tumor such as melanoma, head and neck, liver or kidney cancer. The rearrangement links TRBV6-5 to TRBJ1-5; the D is unclear. The CDR3 DNA reads TGTGCCAGCAGTTACTCCCACGGTAATCAGCCCCAGCATTTT. Translating gives CASSYSHGNQPQHF.